This T cell receptor beta chain was obtained from a study of early T cells in non-severe SARS-CoV-2 infection. Overall study context: The chains were unpaired, and the sequenced material was bulk RNA from unsorted whole blood. Whole-study results and caveats: Private and CD4 specificities were missed by VDJdb matching, which favored anti-spike CD8 responses.

This clonotype was recorded many times. Its antigen is not identified. The germline CDR1 and CDR2 sequences are SGHTA and FQGNSA. CDR3 length: 14 amino acids. Trimming took 5 bases from V and 6 from J; bases not matched to a gene: 8. Attachment of unique molecular identifiers was made to individual cDNA molecules. One entry per CDR3 protein results from TCRdb running MiXCR on the 5' RACE reads. This table holds 26,000 or so distinct CDR3 sequences, 5.5% found once. What was sequenced was whole blood. The chain links TRBV7-2 to TRBJ2-5; 8 bases are a match to TRBD2. The source of this sequence is an adult who was a healthcare worker with PCR-confirmed SARS-CoV-2 infection or an uninfected control (not recorded which). CDR3 sequence: CASSETGLAQTQYF. The CDR3 DNA follows: TGTGCCAGCAGCGAAACCGGACTAGCACAGACCCAGTACTTC.